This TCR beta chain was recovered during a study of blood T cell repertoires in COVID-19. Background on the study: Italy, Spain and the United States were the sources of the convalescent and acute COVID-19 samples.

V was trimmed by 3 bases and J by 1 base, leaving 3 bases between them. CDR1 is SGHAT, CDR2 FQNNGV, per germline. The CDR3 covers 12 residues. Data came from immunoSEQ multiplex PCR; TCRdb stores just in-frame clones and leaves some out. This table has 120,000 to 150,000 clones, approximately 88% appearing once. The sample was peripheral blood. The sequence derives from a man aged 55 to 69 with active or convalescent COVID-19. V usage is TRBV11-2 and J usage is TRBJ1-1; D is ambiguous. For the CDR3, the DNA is TGTGCCAGCAGCTTCAGGAACACTGAAGCTTTCTTT. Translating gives CASSFRNTEAFF.